The T cell receptor beta chain described here comes from a study of technical replicates of blood from a few donors. The repertoire was sequenced with immunoSEQ multiplex PCR; TCRdb's copy has only in-frame clones and lacks some. This table holds approximately 81,000 clones, roughly 95% found once. V was trimmed by 0 bases and J by 8 bases, leaving 23 bases between them. This CDR3 spans 17 amino acids. The germline CDR1 and CDR2 sequences are SGHRS and YFSETQ. The V and J genes are TRBV5-1 and TRBJ1-2; weak D call: TRBD1 (5 bases). This receptor was taken from a human donor in good health. The source material was T cells isolated from PBMCs. DNA of the CDR3: TGCGCCAGCAGCTTGGCCTTCTCCTCAGGGAGGGGTAGAGGCTACACCTTC. Its protein product is CASSLAFSSGRGRGYTF.